These 4 T cell receptor beta chains were sequenced from one sample in a study of control samples from healthy donors and cancer patients. The repertoire was sequenced with immunoSEQ multiplex PCR; TCRdb's copy has only in-frame clones and lacks some. Of approximately 85,000 clones in the sample, about 89% were seen once. Sequenced: blood. All receptors come from a woman aged 60-70 years in good health.

V usage is TRBV7-9 and J usage is TRBJ2-7, with a tentative D call TRBD2 (6 bases). The V and J ends lost 2 bases and 6 bases respectively, with 14 bases between them. Germline V gene data show CDR1 as SEHNR and CDR2 as FQNEAQ (reference sequence). The CDR3 extends over 14 amino acids. The CDR3 sequence: CASSLLRQGGEQYF. The CDR3 DNA follows: TGTGCCAGCAGCTTACTTCGCCAGGGAGGCGAGCAGTACTTC.

The chain couples TRBV5-6 to TRBJ2-2, with TRBD1 matching 8 bases. The junction had 8 bases not matched to a gene; V was cut back by 0 bases and J by 4 bases. CDR1 is SGHDT and CDR2 is YYEEEE in the germline V gene. This CDR3 has 17 amino acids. The CDR3 sequence is CASSLVRGRGRTGELFF. The CDR3 DNA sequence: TGTGCCAGCAGCTTGGTTAGAGGCAGGGGGCGCACCGGGGAGCTGTTTTTT.

This rearrangement joins TRBV9 to TRBJ2-7; 13 positions match TRBD2. The germline gives CDR1 SGDLS, CDR2 YYNGEE. Trimming took 1 base from V and 4 from J; bases not matched to a gene: 5. The CDR3 has 16 amino acids. This CDR3 is CASSVKGLAGRYEQYF. For the CDR3, the DNA is TGTGCCAGCAGCGTAAAGGGACTAGCGGGAAGGTACGAGCAGTACTTC.

This clone was seen only once. The gene calls are TRBV4-1 and TRBJ1-2, with D maybe TRBD1 (6 bases). CDR3 length equals 17 residues. V was pared by 4 bases and J by 4 bases, with 22 bases between. CDR1 and CDR2 from the germline V gene are MGHRA and YSYEKL. The CDR3 region is CASSRSSTGTQVYGYTF. DNA for the CDR3: TGCGCCAGCAGCCGATCCTCAACCGGGACACAAGTCTATGGCTACACCTTC.